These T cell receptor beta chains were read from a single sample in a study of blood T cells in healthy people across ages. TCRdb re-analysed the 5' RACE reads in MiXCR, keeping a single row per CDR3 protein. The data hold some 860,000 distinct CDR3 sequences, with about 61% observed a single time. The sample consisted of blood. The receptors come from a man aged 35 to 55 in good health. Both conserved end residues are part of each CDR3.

cdr3_aa: CASSRRTGGRETQYF; v_call: TRBV7-2; j_call: .
cdr3_aa: CASTMAVALNTGELFF; v_call: TRBV5-1; j_call: TRBJ2-2
cdr3_aa: CASSFSGLAGGKQFF; v_call: TRBV27; j_call: TRBJ2-1
cdr3_aa: CASSDLGTGQGYTF; v_call: TRBV9; j_call: TRBJ1-2
cdr3_aa: CASTFRGLGYEQYF; v_call: TRBV12-3/TRBV12-4; j_call: TRBJ2-7
cdr3_aa: CASSGTGIGGYTF; v_call: TRBV2; j_call: TRBJ1-2
cdr3_aa: CASSILSASPQHEQYF; v_call: TRBV19; j_call: .
cdr3_aa: CSVRRGVGTEAFF; v_call: TRBV29-1; j_call: TRBJ1-1
cdr3_aa: CASSLGDRGRPDTQYF; v_call: TRBV7-2; j_call: TRBJ2-3
cdr3_aa: CASSLNPGLGRTDTQYF; v_call: TRBV7-3; j_call: TRBJ2-3
cdr3_aa: CSAPRLGGYGTDTQYF; v_call: TRBV20-1; j_call: TRBJ2-3
cdr3_aa: CASSQAGTGAYNEQFF; v_call: TRBV4-2; j_call: TRBJ2-1
cdr3_aa: CSARPRGADTQYF; v_call: TRBV20-1; j_call: TRBJ2-3
cdr3_aa: CASSVQDSRSYNEQFF; v_call: TRBV19; j_call: TRBJ2-1
cdr3_aa: CASSSGANRLSYEQYF; v_call: TRBV27; j_call: TRBJ2-7
cdr3_aa: CAISESREGETQFF; v_call: TRBV10-3; j_call: TRBJ2-1
cdr3_aa: CASSGTAETQYF; v_call: TRBV2; j_call: TRBJ2-5
cdr3_aa: CASSLTGSTGELFF; v_call: TRBV5-5; j_call: TRBJ2-2
cdr3_aa: CSASSTGRANEQFF; v_call: TRBV29-1; j_call: TRBJ2-1
cdr3_aa: CASSSAPNLKPYEQYF; v_call: TRBV7-9; j_call: .
cdr3_aa: CASSLGGFRPGYTF; v_call: TRBV5-5; j_call: TRBJ1-2
cdr3_aa: CASSRQGPREAFF; v_call: TRBV12-3/TRBV12-4; j_call: TRBJ1-1
cdr3_aa: CASSQPLGQSPVQYF; v_call: TRBV14; j_call: TRBJ2-5
cdr3_aa: CSARRTGSFSGANVLTF; v_call: TRBV20-1; j_call: TRBJ2-6
cdr3_aa: CASSRGLLTSGPSYEQYF; v_call: TRBV28; j_call: TRBJ2-7
cdr3_aa: CASSPPAQVYGYTF; v_call: TRBV6-6; j_call: TRBJ1-2
cdr3_aa: CASKPGGTEQYF; v_call: TRBV7-2; j_call: TRBJ2-7
cdr3_aa: CASSLYWGLTGELFF; v_call: TRBV7-3; j_call: TRBJ2-2
cdr3_aa: CSARVGLTPPEAFF; v_call: TRBV20-1; j_call: TRBJ1-1
cdr3_aa: CSAPTLASDTQYF; v_call: TRBV20-1; j_call: TRBJ2-3
cdr3_aa: CASRESGTLDTQYF; v_call: TRBV7-9; j_call: TRBJ2-3
cdr3_aa: CASSYWKTGGEQYF; v_call: TRBV6-2/TRBV6-3; j_call: .
cdr3_aa: CASSQGPLSSYEQYF; v_call: TRBV3-1; j_call: TRBJ2-7
cdr3_aa: CASSESSSYNEQYF; v_call: TRBV6-1; j_call: TRBJ2-5
cdr3_aa: CAFTGNSYEQYF; v_call: TRBV30; j_call: TRBJ2-7
cdr3_aa: CASSLDTGGTRTFGYTF; v_call: TRBV5-1; j_call: TRBJ1-2